This TCR beta chain comes out of a study of T cells in Graves' hyperthyroidism and ophthalmopathy. Diagnoses rested on clinical symptoms, serum thyroxine and TRAb, thyroid ultrasound and orbital computed tomography. Amplified TCR beta CDR3 regions came from RNA transcripts. The HTBI set primed first-round TCR CDR3 RT-PCR. TCRdb re-called the multiplex PCR reads through MiXCR, storing one row per CDR3 protein. The sample consists of hundreds of thousands of distinct CDR3 sequences, approximately 42% of them appearing once. The CDR3 contains 17 residues. The germline V gene encodes CDR1 SGHTA and CDR2 FQGNSA. Germline trimming cut 5 bases from V and 0 bases from J; bases unmatched to any gene: 12.

The chain links TRBV7-2 to TRBJ2-7, with 8 nucleotides matching TRBD2. Sequences were obtained from peripheral blood or thyroid tissue (not recorded which). The receptor was isolated from an adult man with Graves' disease, either hyperthyroidism or ophthalmopathy (not recorded which). In nucleotides, the CDR3 is TGTGCCAGCAGCCGACTTGCGGGGGGCCAGAGCTCCTACGAGCAGTACTTC. The encoded protein is CASSRLAGGQSSYEQYF. Supplemented by reference TRBV7-2 and TRBJ2-7, the full variable domain reads GAGVSQSPSNKVTEKGKDVELRCDPISGHTALYWYRQSLGQGLEFLIYFQGNSAPDKSGLPSDRFSAERTGGSVSTLTIQRTQQEDSAVYLCASSRLAGGQSSYEQYFGPGTRLTVT.